This entry is about one TCR beta chain. Its antigen is not known. The data are from a study of identical twins. Study conclusions and caveats: Cord blood's abundant beta clonotypes had fewer insertions, unlike memory repertoires. Within twin pairs, the out-of-frame alpha sequences they shared showed excess low generation probability.

MiXCR, applied by TCRdb to the 5' RACE reads, yields one record per CDR3 protein. The sample lists about 570,000 distinct CDR3 sequences, 9.6% occurring once. Healthy Caucasians were all of the donors. These data were likewise used in another study, on yellow fever vaccine responses in identical twins. As that study records: Twins' vaccine T cell response reportedly gave the appearance of partial convergence and partial personalization.

The specimen was PBMCs. The receptor was derived from a woman under 30 in good health.

The CDR3 here is CAGRDSKTYEQYF. In DNA, the CDR3 is TGTGCCGGCCGGGACAGTAAAACCTACGAGCAGTACTTC. This sequence joins TRBV6-6 and TRBJ2-7; 7 nucleotides align to TRBD1. Germline V gene sequence: CDR1 MNHNY, CDR2 SVGAGI (reference sequence). The trim removed 11 bases at V and 2 bases at J, leaving 9 bases unmatched. The CDR3 has 13 residues.